These T cell receptor beta chains were read from a single sample in a study of cytomegalovirus exposure and HLA in healthy donors. Clones were sequenced by immunoSEQ multiplex PCR, and TCRdb holds only the in-frame ones, with some missing. Its table lists roughly 50,000 clones. Sequenced material: PBMCs. The source of these receptors is a female donor in good health and CMV-seronegative. CDR3s include the opening cysteine and the closing phenylalanine or tryptophan. Each record gives: V gene, D gene, CDR3 length, J gene, CDR3 protein, CDR3 DNA. A D gene is named only where the DNA matches it firmly.

V gene: TRBV13
D gene: .
CDR3 length: 14
J gene: TRBJ1-2
CDR3 protein: CASSPRGGAGGYTF
CDR3 DNA: TGTGCCAGCAGCCCACGTGGGGGGGCCGGGGGCTACACCTTC

V gene: TRBV18
D gene: .
CDR3 length: 15
J gene: TRBJ2-7
CDR3 protein: CASSPSRAGRYEQYF
CDR3 DNA: TGTGCCAGCTCACCATCACGGGCTGGGAGATACGAGCAGTACTTC

V gene: TRBV2
D gene: TRBD1
CDR3 length: 14
J gene: TRBJ1-3
CDR3 protein: CASSGDRVGNTIYF
CDR3 DNA: TGTGCCAGCAGTGGGGACAGGGTTGGAAACACCATATATTTT

V gene: TRBV5-1
D gene: .
CDR3 length: 14
J gene: TRBJ2-3
CDR3 protein: CASSLDSDTDTQYF
CDR3 DNA: TGCGCCAGCAGCTTGGATAGCGATACAGATACGCAGTATTTT

V gene: TRBV4-1
D gene: .
CDR3 length: 15
J gene: TRBJ2-7
CDR3 protein: CASSQEDSRTYEQYF
CDR3 DNA: TGCGCCAGCAGCCAAGAGGACAGCCGTACCTACGAGCAGTACTTC

V gene: TRBV29-1
D gene: .
CDR3 length: 12
J gene: TRBJ2-7
CDR3 protein: CSVIQGTHEQYF
CDR3 DNA: TGCAGCGTAATACAGGGTACCCACGAGCAGTACTTC

V gene: TRBV2
D gene: .
CDR3 length: 13
J gene: TRBJ2-5
CDR3 protein: CASSETPPGTQYF
CDR3 DNA: TGTGCCAGCAGTGAGACCCCTCCAGGGACCCAGTACTTC

V gene: TRBV2
D gene: .
CDR3 length: 14
J gene: TRBJ2-7
CDR3 protein: CASSEGHSPLEQYF
CDR3 DNA: TGTGCCAGCAGTGAAGGGCACAGCCCGTTGGAGCAGTACTTC

V gene: TRBV6-1
D gene: .
CDR3 length: 14
J gene: TRBJ1-1
CDR3 protein: CASSKQDPNTEAFF
CDR3 DNA: TGTGCCAGCAGTAAACAGGACCCGAACACTGAAGCTTTCTTT

V gene: TRBV29-1
D gene: TRBD1
CDR3 length: 15
J gene: TRBJ1-2
CDR3 protein: CSVHTNRGAKYGYTF
CDR3 DNA: TGCAGCGTTCACACAAACAGGGGCGCCAAATATGGCTACACCTTC

V gene: TRBV4-2
D gene: .
CDR3 length: 16
J gene: TRBJ1-2
CDR3 protein: CASSLPDGGPNYGYTF
CDR3 DNA: TGTGCCAGCAGCCTCCCAGACGGAGGACCTAACTATGGCTACACCTTC

V gene: TRBV20-1
D gene: .
CDR3 length: 11
J gene: TRBJ2-5
CDR3 protein: CSARDKETQYF
CDR3 DNA: TGCAGTGCTAGAGATAAAGAGACCCAGTACTTC

V gene: TRBV19
D gene: TRBD1
CDR3 length: 14
J gene: TRBJ1-1
CDR3 protein: CASSKGAPNTEAFF
CDR3 DNA: TGTGCCAGTAGTAAGGGGGCCCCGAACACTGAAGCTTTCTTT

V gene: TRBV6-5
D gene: .
CDR3 length: 14
J gene: TRBJ2-7
CDR3 protein: CASSPAGRAYEQYF
CDR3 DNA: TGTGCCAGCAGCCCAGCCGGGAGAGCCTACGAGCAGTACTTC

V gene: TRBV9
D gene: TRBD1
CDR3 length: 16
J gene: TRBJ1-2
CDR3 protein: CASSSSGGGANYGYTF
CDR3 DNA: TGTGCCAGCAGCTCCTCCGGAGGGGGCGCTAACTATGGCTACACCTTC

V gene: TRBV5-6
D gene: TRBD1
CDR3 length: 15
J gene: TRBJ2-2
CDR3 protein: CASSEEGASSGELFF
CDR3 DNA: TGTGCCAGCAGCGAAGAGGGGGCCAGTAGCGGGGAGCTGTTTTTT

V gene: TRBV30
D gene: .
CDR3 length: 12
J gene: TRBJ2-2
CDR3 protein: CAWTTGTGELFF
CDR3 DNA: TGTGCCTGGACGACGGGGACAGGGGAGCTGTTTTTT

V gene: TRBV7-9
D gene: .
CDR3 length: 9
J gene: TRBJ1-6
CDR3 protein: CASSFGRHF
CDR3 DNA: TGTGCCAGCAGCTTTGGCAGACACTTT

V gene: TRBV19
D gene: .
CDR3 length: 12
J gene: TRBJ1-2
CDR3 protein: CASSISVYGYTF
CDR3 DNA: TGTGCCAGTAGTATTTCCGTCTATGGCTACACCTTC

V gene: TRBV30
D gene: TRBD1
CDR3 length: 16
J gene: TRBJ1-5
CDR3 protein: CAWSVRQGTGNQPQHF
CDR3 DNA: TGTGCCTGGAGTGTACGACAGGGTACAGGCAATCAGCCCCAGCATTTT

V gene: TRBV7-9
D gene: TRBD1
CDR3 length: 16
J gene: TRBJ2-5
CDR3 protein: CASSYPWTGVKETQYF
CDR3 DNA: TGTGCCAGCAGCTACCCTTGGACAGGGGTAAAAGAGACCCAGTACTTC

V gene: TRBV6-4
D gene: .
CDR3 length: 15
J gene: TRBJ1-2
CDR3 protein: CASKEQGFLNYGYTF
CDR3 DNA: TGTGCCAGCAAAGAACAGGGATTTCTTAACTATGGCTACACCTTC

V gene: TRBV19
D gene: .
CDR3 length: 12
J gene: TRBJ1-1
CDR3 protein: CASISVNTEAFF
CDR3 DNA: TGTGCCAGTATTTCCGTGAACACTGAAGCTTTCTTT